This T cell receptor (beta chain) was recorded in a study of CD8+CD57+ T cells in acquired aplastic anemia. Genomic DNA provided the template from which TCR beta VDJ and CDR3 profiles were obtained. TCRdb re-called the reads through MiXCR, storing one row per CDR3 protein. Of more than 150,000 distinct CDR3 sequences listed, 45% to 60% are singletons. The patients chosen for sequencing had shown expansion of CD8+CD57+ cells (detected by flow cytometry). Each patient gave a blood sample that was collected before any therapy had been received. Germline loops: CDR1 LNHNV, CDR2 YYDKDF (reference sequence). With 1 base removed from V and 3 bases from J, the gap between germline ends came to 11 bases. The CDR3 loop spans 15 amino acids.

The sequencing input was sorted CD4+, CD8+, or CD8+CD57+ T cells (not recorded which) from PBMCs. The TCR sequence derives from a human donor with aplastic anemia. The J gene is TRBJ2-3, the V gene TRBV15; D possibly corresponds to TRBD1 (6 bases). This CDR3 reads CATSRGQETTDTQYF. The CDR3 DNA is TGTGCCACCAGCAGAGGACAGGAAACTACAGATACGCAGTATTTT. Looking up the rest from reference TRBV15 and TRBJ2-3 gives the full variable domain: DAMVIQNPRYQVTQFGKPVTLSCSQTLNHNVMYWYQQKSSQAPKLLFHYYDKDFNNEADTPDNFQSRRPNTSFCFLDIRSPGLGDTAMYLCATSRGQETTDTQYFGPGTRLTVL.